Below are 27 T cell receptor beta chains sequenced from a single sample in a study of OX40 agonist ivuxolimab in advanced cancers. Assay used: immunoSEQ multiplex PCR; TCRdb lists only in-frame clones, some missing. The sample lists about 23,000 clones, around 79% occurring once. The material was CD4+ or CD8+ T cells sorted from blood, obtained in a trial of the OX40 agonist ivuxolimab. Source of these receptors: an adult with an advanced solid tumor such as melanoma, head and neck, liver or kidney cancer.

This chain links TRBV5-4 with TRBJ2-7, with 13 bases lining up with TRBD2. The CDR3 runs 15 residues. V gave up 4 bases and J gave up 5 bases; unmatched junction bases: 6. Germline CDR1 reads SGHNT; CDR2 reads YYREEE (reference sequence). CDR3 residues: CASSPTSGGVHEQYF. The DNA of the CDR3 is TGTGCCAGCAGCCCAACTAGCGGGGGGGTCCACGAGCAGTACTTC.

This chain joins TRBV7-9 and TRBJ1-1; TRBD1 might be the D (5 bases). Looked up from germline, CDR1 is SEHNR and CDR2 is FQNEAQ (reference sequence). Deletions cut 0 bases from V and 6 bases from J, with 14 bases between. The CDR3 length is 15 residues. The CDR3 DNA sequence: TGTGCCAGCAGCTTAGCTAACAGTGGGGGGGCTGAAGCTTTCTTT. Protein product: CASSLANSGGAEAFF. Together with reference TRBV7-9 and TRBJ1-1, the CDR3 gives the full variable domain: DTGVSQNPRHKITKRGQNVTFRCDPISEHNRLYWYRQTLGQGPEFLTYFQNEAQLEKSRLLSDRFSAERPKGSFSTLEIQRTEQGDSAMYLCASSLANSGGAEAFFGQGTRLTVV.

The chain combines TRBV6-5 with TRBJ2-2; D is perhaps TRBD1 or TRBD2 (6 bases each). The germline gives CDR1 MNHEY, CDR2 SVGAGI. V lost 6 bases, J lost 5 bases, and 16 bases lay in between. CDR3 length: 15 residues. The CDR3 nucleotides are TGTGCCAGCAGAAGGGGGGACCGAATGACCGGGGAGCTGTTTTTT. This sequence encodes CASRRGDRMTGELFF.

This clone was counted a few times. This chain uses TRBV7-2 with TRBJ2-7, with D unresolved. The CDR3 has 11 residues. The germline V and J ends were trimmed by 2 bases and 5 bases, with 4 bases remaining between them. The germline V gene encodes CDR1 SGHTA and CDR2 FQGNSA. The CDR3 protein is CASSLLNEQYF. CDR3 DNA: TGTGCCAGCAGCTTACTTAACGAGCAGTACTTC.

This clone was counted only a few times. This rearrangement joins TRBV4-1 to TRBJ1-6; D is unresolved. Germline V CDR1 and CDR2: MGHRA, YSYEKL. The CDR3 has 12 residues. V shed 2 bases and J shed 10 bases, with 6 bases lying between them. The CDR3 DNA is TGCGCCAGCAGCCAACTGGACTCACCCCTCCACTTT. Amino acids: CASSQLDSPLHF.

As DNA, the CDR3 is TGCGCCAGCAGCATCATGGGCAATCAGCCCCAGCATTTT. It translates to CASSIMGNQPQHF. This chain links TRBV5-1 with TRBJ1-5; no clear D gene. Trimming removed 4 bases at V and 2 bases at J, with 7 bases between. Germline V CDR1 and CDR2: SGHRS, YFSETQ. This CDR3 is built from 13 residues.

The chain links TRBV6-5 to TRBJ2-1; a weak D match, TRBD2 (6 bases). CDR3 length: 15 amino acids. V lost 5 bases to trimming and J lost 0 bases, with 11 bases between them. Germline V gene data show CDR1 as MNHEY and CDR2 as SVGAGI. DNA for the CDR3: TGTGCCAGCAGTACCACTAGCAGCTCCTACAATGAGCAGTTCTTC. Translated: CASSTTSSSYNEQFF.

The chain links TRBV29-1 to TRBJ2-1; 11 nucleotides match TRBD1. CDR1 is SQVTM, CDR2 ANQGSEA, per germline. V was pared by 1 base and J by 9 bases, with 5 bases of the junction left unmatched. The CDR3 extends over 14 amino acids. The CDR3 nucleotides read TGCAGCGTTGAAGTTGGGACAGGGGGACTTGAGCAGTTCTTC. This codes for CSVEVGTGGLEQFF.

This clone was detected a few times. The chain combines TRBV6-4 with TRBJ1-1, with TRBD1 matching over 9 bases. This CDR3 has 13 residues. Germline V gives CDR1 MRHNA, CDR2 SNTAGT. V was clipped by 9 bases and J by 1 base; unmatched bases: 3. CDR3 DNA sequence: TGTGCCAGGGGGACAGGGAGGAACACTGAAGCTTTCTTT. As protein: CARGTGRNTEAFF.

This chain links TRBV14 with TRBJ2-1; no clear D gene. This CDR3 is 14 amino acids long. CDR1 and CDR2 from the germline V gene are SGHDN and FVKESK. V dropped 0 bases and J dropped 10 bases, with 13 bases sitting between them. The CDR3 region is CASSQEIQIGEQFF. CDR3 nucleotide sequence: TGTGCCAGCAGCCAAGAAATACAGATAGGCGAGCAGTTCTTC.

The rearrangement joins TRBV20-1 to TRBJ1-1; 7 bases map to TRBD1. Germline assignment: CDR1 DFQATT and CDR2 SNEGSKA (reference sequence). The CDR3 length is 11 residues. CDR3 in amino acids: CRTGLNTEAFF. DNA for the CDR3: TGCAGGACAGGGTTGAACACTGAAGCTTTCTTT.

This clone was picked up a small number of times. V and J are TRBV7-2 and TRBJ1-2, with D tentatively TRBD1 (5 bases). Germline V gene lookup returns CDR1 SGHTA and CDR2 FQGNSA. There are 14 residues in the CDR3. Trimming cost V 3 bases and J 8 bases, with 16 bases left between them. Here the CDR3 DNA reads TGTGCCAGCAGCTTCCCGGGACCCTCTTCCGGCTACACCTTC. It codes for CASSFPGPSSGYTF.

V usage is TRBV6-7 and J usage is TRBJ2-6; D call uncertain. TRBV6-7 is treated as an ORF (open reading frame) with a function not yet certain. Between the trimmed V and J ends, which lost 4 bases and 5 bases, there was a span of 21 bases. This CDR3 has 18 amino acids. In nucleotides, the CDR3 is TGTGCCAGCAGTTCTTTAAAGCGTTTACAAAGTCGGGCCAACGTCCTGACTTTC. Protein product: CASSSLKRLQSRANVLTF.

This clone was recorded once. The CDR3 here is CASSEGLAGGGQETQYF. Written as DNA, the CDR3 is TGTGCCAGCAGTGAGGGACTAGCGGGAGGGGGCCAAGAGACCCAGTACTTC. This chain links TRBV6-1 with TRBJ2-5, with TRBD2 identical over 16 bases. Germline CDR1 MNHNS, CDR2 SASEGT. The trim removed 3 bases at V and 1 base at J, leaving 2 bases unmatched. This CDR3 spans 17 amino acids.

This clone was counted a single time. V usage is TRBV6-5 and J usage is TRBJ2-7, with TRBD1 identical over 11 bases. Germline CDR1 is MNHEY and CDR2 is SVGAGI. Trimming cost V 6 bases and J 7 bases; bases outside gene matches: 5. This CDR3 has 13 amino acids. CDR3 sequence reads: CASRRDRGGEQYF. DNA for the CDR3: TGTGCCAGCAGGAGGGACAGGGGGGGGGAGCAGTACTTC.

The chain links TRBV11-2 to TRBJ2-5, with 7 bases identical to TRBD2. V lost 5 bases, J lost 0 bases, and 3 bases stayed unmatched. CDR3 length: 14 amino acids. Germline V CDR1 and CDR2: SGHAT, FQNNGV. The CDR3 DNA reads as TGTGCCAGCAGCGCACTAGCGAACCAAGAGACCCAGTACTTC. Its protein product is CASSALANQETQYF.

The chain is built from TRBV5-1 and TRBJ2-2; no definite D call. The CDR3 totals 15 residues. V was pared by 1 base and J by 7 bases, with 14 bases between. The germline V gene has CDR1 SGHRS and CDR2 YFSETQ. CDR3 in amino acids: CASSLHGPIGGELFF. In DNA form, the CDR3 reads TGCGCCAGCAGCTTGCACGGCCCAATCGGCGGGGAGCTGTTTTTT.

The V and J genes are TRBV5-4 and TRBJ2-5, with D possibly matching TRBD1 (6 bases). There are 14 residues in the CDR3. The germline V and J ends were trimmed by 4 bases and 4 bases, with 14 bases remaining between them. CDR1 is SGHNT, CDR2 YYREEE, per germline (reference sequence). The CDR3 sequence: CASSQGRVGETQYF. The CDR3, as DNA: TGTGCCAGCAGCCAGGGGCGGGTGGGAGAGACCCAGTACTTC.

By share, this clone ranks as medium-sized. V and J are TRBV4-1 and TRBJ1-2, with TRBD1 identical over 10 bases. This CDR3 has 15 amino acids. Trimming took 1 base from V and 5 from J; bases not matched to a gene: 4. Germline V gene data show CDR1 as MGHRA and CDR2 as YSYEKL. The CDR3 loop is CASSQVPGQGYGYTF. CDR3 DNA: TGCGCCAGCAGCCAAGTGCCGGGACAGGGGTATGGCTACACCTTC.

This chain links TRBV5-8 with TRBJ2-1; 11 nucleotides agree with TRBD2. This CDR3 spans 16 amino acids. The trim removed 1 base at V and 4 bases at J, leaving 4 bases unmatched. CDR1 is SGHTS and CDR2 is YDEGEE in the germline V gene. The CDR3 DNA reads TGTGCCAGCAGCTTGCCCGGACTAGCGGGTTACAATGAGCAGTTCTTC. Its protein product is CASSLPGLAGYNEQFF.

The chain joins TRBV27 to TRBJ2-2; no definite D call. This CDR3 contains 11 residues. V lost 10 bases and J lost 4, with 7 bases in between. From germline, CDR1 is MNHEY and CDR2 SMNVEV (reference sequence). CDR3: CATRATGELFF. In DNA form, the CDR3 reads TGTGCCACACGGGCCACCGGGGAGCTGTTTTTT.

This chain joins TRBV5-6 and TRBJ2-6; unclear D gene. CDR1 SGHDT and CDR2 YYEEEE come from the germline V gene. The V end lost 4 bases, the J end lost 0 bases, and 8 bases lay between the germline ends. The CDR3 is made up of 15 amino acids. As DNA, the CDR3 is TGTGCCAGCAGCAGGCCCGCCTCTGGGGCCAACGTCCTGACTTTC. Protein sequence: CASSRPASGANVLTF.

This clone was recorded only once. The chain uses TRBV18 and TRBJ1-5; 10 bases match TRBD1. CDR3 length: 14 residues. From germline, CDR1 is KGHSH and CDR2 LQKENI. The V gene end was trimmed by 4 bases and the J gene end by 7 bases; junction bases not matched to a gene: 4. CDR3 coding DNA: TGTGCCAGCTCACTCGACAGGGGGCAACAGCCCCAGCATTTT. Protein sequence: CASSLDRGQQPQHF.

The CDR3 spells CASKPDNRYEQYF. Written as DNA, the CDR3 is TGTGCCAGCAAACCGGACAACAGGTACGAGCAGTACTTC. The V gene is TRBV2, the J gene TRBJ2-7; a possible D gene is TRBD1 (5 bases). The germline V gene encodes CDR1 SNHLY and CDR2 FYNNEI. The CDR3 runs to 13 residues. Trimming shortened V by 7 bases and J by 4 bases, and 14 bases separated the two germline ends.

This clone was observed a few times. V usage is TRBV11-3 and J usage is TRBJ1-1; unclear D gene. This CDR3 is built from 14 residues. Germline CDR1 reads SGHNT; CDR2 reads YENEEA. Trimming cost V 1 base and J 3 bases, with 9 bases left between them. The CDR3 nucleotides read TGTGCCAGCAGCTTAGGCGGGCGGGACACTGAAGCTTTCTTT. It codes for CASSLGGRDTEAFF. The whole variable domain, filled in from reference TRBV11-3 and TRBJ1-1, reads EAGVVQSPRYKIIEKKQPVAFWCNPISGHNTLYWYLQNLGQGPELLIRYENEEAVDDSQLPKDRFSAERLKGVDSTLKIQPAELGDSAVYLCASSLGGRDTEAFFGQGTRLTVV.

The chain links TRBV7-2 to TRBJ2-2; 11 nucleotides agree with TRBD2. V was clipped by 1 base and J by 5 bases; unmatched bases: 6. Germline assignment: CDR1 SGHTA and CDR2 FQGNSA. CDR3 size: 17 residues. CDR3 sequence reads: CASSLVGVAGGTGELFF. The DNA for the CDR3 is TGTGCCAGCAGCTTAGTAGGCGTAGCGGGGGGGACCGGGGAGCTGTTTTTT.

This clone was detected a few times. The rearrangement uses TRBV18 and TRBJ1-2; possible D gene TRBD1, 6 bases. Germline CDR1 KGHSH, CDR2 LQKENI. The ends were cut back, 4 bases at V and 2 bases at J, with 11 bases in the middle. The CDR3 sequence is 14 residues long. The CDR3 sequence is CASSLTGRNYGYTF. In DNA form, the CDR3 reads TGTGCCAGCTCACTCACAGGGAGAAACTATGGCTACACCTTC. The complete variable domain, with remaining parts taken from reference TRBV18 and TRBJ1-2, reads NAGVMQNPRHLVRRRGQEARLRCSPMKGHSHVYWYRQLPEEGLKFMVYLQKENIIDESGMPKERFSAEFPKEGPSILRIQQVVRGDSAAYFCASSLTGRNYGYTFGSGTRLTVV.